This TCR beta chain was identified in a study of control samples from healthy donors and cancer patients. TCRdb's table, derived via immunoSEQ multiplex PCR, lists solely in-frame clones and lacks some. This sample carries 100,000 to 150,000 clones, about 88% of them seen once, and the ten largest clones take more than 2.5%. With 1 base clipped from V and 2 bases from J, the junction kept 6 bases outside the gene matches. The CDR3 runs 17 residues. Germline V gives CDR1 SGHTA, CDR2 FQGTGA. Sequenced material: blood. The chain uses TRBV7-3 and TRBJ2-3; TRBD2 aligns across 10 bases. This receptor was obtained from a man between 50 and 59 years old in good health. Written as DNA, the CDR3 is TGTGCCAGCAGCTTAATAAGGCTAGCGGGGGTCACAGATACGCAGTATTTT. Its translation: CASSLIRLAGVTDTQYF.